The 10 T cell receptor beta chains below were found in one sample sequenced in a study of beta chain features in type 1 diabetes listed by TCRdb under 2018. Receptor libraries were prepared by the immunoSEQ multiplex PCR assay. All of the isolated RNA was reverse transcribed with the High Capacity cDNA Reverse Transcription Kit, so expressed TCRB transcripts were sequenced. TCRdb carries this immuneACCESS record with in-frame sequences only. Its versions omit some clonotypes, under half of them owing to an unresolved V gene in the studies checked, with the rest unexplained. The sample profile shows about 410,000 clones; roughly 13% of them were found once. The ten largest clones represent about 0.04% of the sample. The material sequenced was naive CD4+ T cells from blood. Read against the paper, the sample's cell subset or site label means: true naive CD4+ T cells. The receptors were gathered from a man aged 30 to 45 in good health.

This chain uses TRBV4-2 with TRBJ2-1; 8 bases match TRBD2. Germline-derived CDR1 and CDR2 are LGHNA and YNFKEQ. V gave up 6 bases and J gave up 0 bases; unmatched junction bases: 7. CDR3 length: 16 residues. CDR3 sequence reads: CASRPNSGSSYNEQFF. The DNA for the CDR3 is TGTGCCAGCAGACCCAACAGCGGGAGCTCCTACAATGAGCAGTTCTTC.

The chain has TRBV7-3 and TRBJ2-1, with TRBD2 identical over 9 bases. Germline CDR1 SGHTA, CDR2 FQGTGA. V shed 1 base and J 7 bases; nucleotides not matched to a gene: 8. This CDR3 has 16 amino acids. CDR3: CASSLSPAGGQNEQFF. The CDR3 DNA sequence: TGTGCCAGCAGCTTAAGTCCAGCGGGAGGCCAGAATGAGCAGTTCTTC.

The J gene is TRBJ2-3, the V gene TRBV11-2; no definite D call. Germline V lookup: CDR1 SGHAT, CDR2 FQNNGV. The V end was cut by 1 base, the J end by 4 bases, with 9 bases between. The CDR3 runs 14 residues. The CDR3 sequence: CASSLVAAADTQYF. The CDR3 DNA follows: TGTGCCAGCAGCTTAGTGGCGGCGGCAGATACGCAGTATTTT. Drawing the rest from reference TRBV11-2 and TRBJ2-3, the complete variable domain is EAGVAQSPRYKIIEKRQSVAFWCNPISGHATLYWYQQILGQGPKLLIQFQNNGVVDDSQLPKDRFSAERLKGVDSTLKIQPAKLEDSAVYLCASSLVAAADTQYFGPGTRLTVL.

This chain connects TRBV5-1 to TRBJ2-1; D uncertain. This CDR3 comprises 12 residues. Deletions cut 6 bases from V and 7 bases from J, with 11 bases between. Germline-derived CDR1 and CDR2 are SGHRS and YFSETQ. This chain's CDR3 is CASMAVGNEQFF. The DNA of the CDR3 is TGCGCCAGCATGGCGGTTGGGAATGAGCAGTTCTTC. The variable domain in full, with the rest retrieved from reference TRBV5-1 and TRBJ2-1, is KAGVTQTPRYLIKTRGQQVTLSCSPISGHRSVSWYQQTPGQGLQFLFEYFSETQRNKGNFPGRFSGRQFSNSRSEMNVSTLELGDSALYLCASMAVGNEQFFGPGTRLTVL.

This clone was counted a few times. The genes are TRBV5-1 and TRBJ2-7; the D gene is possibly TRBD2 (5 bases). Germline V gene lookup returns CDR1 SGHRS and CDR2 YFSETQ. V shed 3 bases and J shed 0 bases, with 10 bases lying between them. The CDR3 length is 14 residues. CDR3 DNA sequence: TGCGCCAGCAGCTCCGAGCGGAGCTCCTACGAGCAGTACTTC. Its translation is CASSSERSSYEQYF.

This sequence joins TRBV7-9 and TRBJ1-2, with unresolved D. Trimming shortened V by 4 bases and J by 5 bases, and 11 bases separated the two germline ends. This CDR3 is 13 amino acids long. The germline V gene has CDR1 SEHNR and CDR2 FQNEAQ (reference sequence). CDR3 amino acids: CASSSSARYGYTF. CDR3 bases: TGTGCCAGCAGCTCCTCCGCCAGATATGGCTACACCTTC.

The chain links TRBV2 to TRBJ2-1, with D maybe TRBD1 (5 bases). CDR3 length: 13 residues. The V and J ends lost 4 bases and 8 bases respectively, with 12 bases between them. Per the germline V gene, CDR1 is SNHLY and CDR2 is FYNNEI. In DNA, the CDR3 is TGTGCCAGCAGTGGGGAAAGGGGCCATGAGCAGTTCTTC. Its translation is CASSGERGHEQFF.

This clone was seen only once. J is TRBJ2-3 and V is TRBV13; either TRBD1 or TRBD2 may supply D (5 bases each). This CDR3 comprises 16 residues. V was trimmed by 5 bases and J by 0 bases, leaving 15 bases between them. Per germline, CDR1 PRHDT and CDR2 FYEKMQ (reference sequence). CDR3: CASSDRDGTSTDTQYF. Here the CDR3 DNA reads TGTGCCAGCAGCGACCGGGACGGTACTAGCACAGATACGCAGTATTTT.

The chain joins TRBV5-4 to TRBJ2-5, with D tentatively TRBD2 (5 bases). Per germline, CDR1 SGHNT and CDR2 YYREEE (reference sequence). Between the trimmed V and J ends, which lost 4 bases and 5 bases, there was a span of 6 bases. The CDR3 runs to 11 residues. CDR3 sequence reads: CASSRGETQYF. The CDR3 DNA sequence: TGTGCCAGCAGCCGAGGGGAGACCCAGTACTTC.

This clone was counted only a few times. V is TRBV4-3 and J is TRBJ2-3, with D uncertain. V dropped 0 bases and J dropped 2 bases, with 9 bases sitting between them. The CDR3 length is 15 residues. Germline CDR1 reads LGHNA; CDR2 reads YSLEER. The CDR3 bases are TGCGCCAGCAGCCAAGATCGGATTACCACAGATACGCAGTATTTT. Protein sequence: CASSQDRITTDTQYF.